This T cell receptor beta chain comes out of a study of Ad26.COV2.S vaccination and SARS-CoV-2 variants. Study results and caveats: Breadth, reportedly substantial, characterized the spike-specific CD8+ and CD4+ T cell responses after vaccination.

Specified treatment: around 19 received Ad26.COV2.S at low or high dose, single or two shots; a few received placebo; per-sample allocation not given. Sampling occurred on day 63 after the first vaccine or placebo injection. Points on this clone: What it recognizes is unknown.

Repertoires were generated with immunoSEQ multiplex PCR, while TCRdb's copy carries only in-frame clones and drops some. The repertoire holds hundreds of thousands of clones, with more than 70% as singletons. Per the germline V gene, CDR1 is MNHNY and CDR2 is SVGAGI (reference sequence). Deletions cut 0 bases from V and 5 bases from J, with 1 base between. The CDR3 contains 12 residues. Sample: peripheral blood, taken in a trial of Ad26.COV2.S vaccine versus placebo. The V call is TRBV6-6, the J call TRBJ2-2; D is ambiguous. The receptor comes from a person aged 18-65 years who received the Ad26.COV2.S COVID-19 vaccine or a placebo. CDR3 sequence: CASSYSTGELFF. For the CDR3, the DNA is TGTGCCAGCAGTTACTCGACCGGGGAGCTGTTTTTT.